These 7 T cell receptor beta chains share one sample of origin, sequenced in a study of blood T cell repertoires in COVID-19. The data were produced by immunoSEQ multiplex PCR, yet TCRdb's version contains in-frame clones alone and is incomplete. Seen here are about 170,000 clones, approximately 86% observed once, and the top ten hold around 1.2%. The material sequenced was peripheral blood. The origin of the receptors is a man between 60 and 75 years old who had recovered from COVID-19.

The gene calls are TRBV7-9 and TRBJ2-3, with D possibly being TRBD2 (5 bases). The CDR3 length is 14 residues. V lost 4 bases and J 6 bases, leaving 14 bases between the germline ends. The V gene's germline CDR1 is SEHNR and CDR2 FQNEAQ (reference sequence). CDR3 sequence reads: CASSYDYAGDTQYF. In nucleotides, the CDR3 is TGTGCCAGCAGCTACGACTACGCCGGCGATACGCAGTATTTT.

V and J are TRBV5-4 and TRBJ2-7; D perhaps matches TRBD2 (5 bases). Trimming stripped 3 bases from V and 5 bases from J, with 15 bases between. Germline CDR1 SGHNT, CDR2 YYREEE (reference sequence). The CDR3 length is 14 residues. The CDR3 DNA follows: TGTGCCAGCAGCTCCAGGACTGTTGAAAACGAGCAGTACTTC. Protein product: CASSSRTVENEQYF.

The chain has TRBV7-3 and TRBJ2-1; TRBD2 matches at 8 bases. The CDR3 runs 15 residues. The V and J ends lost 2 bases and 6 bases, in that order; junction bases with no gene match: 6. CDR1 and CDR2 from the germline V gene are SGHTA and FQGTGA. The CDR3 protein is CASSLAGGPSNEQFF. The CDR3 bases are TGTGCCAGCAGCTTAGCGGGGGGCCCGAGCAATGAGCAGTTCTTC.

CDR3 DNA sequence: TGCGCCAGCCCCCGGACAGGGGAGACCCAGTACTTC. Amino acid sequence: CASPRTGETQYF. The chain is built from TRBV23-1 and TRBJ2-5; 8 bases map to TRBD1. TRBV23-1 is given ORF status, its function remaining uncertain. This CDR3 region has 12 residues. The V and J ends lost 8 bases and 5 bases, in that order; junction bases with no gene match: 4.

The V call is TRBV19, the J call TRBJ1-1; no clear D gene. The V gene's germline CDR1 is LNHDA and CDR2 SQIVND (reference sequence). The CDR3 consists of 13 residues. V was shortened by 11 bases and J by 5 bases, with 18 bases between the two germline ends. DNA for the CDR3: TGTGCCCTAGAGAGAGGGCGCGGAACTGAAGCTTTCTTT. Residues: CALERGRGTEAFF.

The chain joins TRBV5-1 to TRBJ1-2; D not certain. CDR1 and CDR2 from the germline V gene are SGHRS and YFSETQ. The CDR3 is 14 amino acids. The germline V and J ends were trimmed by 2 bases and 5 bases, with 13 bases remaining between them. The CDR3 reads CASSFDGGIYGYTF. CDR3 nucleotide sequence: TGCGCCAGCAGCTTTGACGGCGGAATATATGGCTACACCTTC.

The J gene is TRBJ2-7, the V gene TRBV10-3, with 7 bases identical to TRBD2. The CDR3 runs to 13 residues. V lost 6 bases and J lost 1; bases outside the gene matches: 3. Germline V gives CDR1 ENHRY, CDR2 SYGVKD. The chain's CDR3 is CAISQAGSYEQYF. The CDR3 DNA is TGTGCCATCAGCCAAGCGGGGTCCTACGAGCAGTACTTC.